This T cell receptor (beta chain) comes out of a study of the immune and genomic landscape of osteosarcoma. As for the study in general: Median age at diagnosis was around 29 years, range about 5-85.

Sequencing used immunoSEQ multiplex PCR; TCRdb keeps in-frame clones, though not all of them. The sample yields 10,000 to 12,000 clones, 55% to 75% seen once. Comment on this clone: Germline and junction disagree at one end, which may indicate a read error. This same CDR3 is encoded by further DNA sequences in the sample.

The CDR3 is 14 amino acids. CDR1 is MNHNS and CDR2 is SASEGT in the germline V gene. Poor-prognosis osteosarcoma patients supplied post-treatment primary, local recurrence and metastasis tumor specimens. The genes are TRBV6-1 and TRBJ1-1; 8 nucleotides line up with TRBD1. The clonotype originates from a human donor with osteosarcoma. The specimen sequenced was osteosarcoma tumor tissue from the lung. The CDR3 nucleotides read TGTGCCACCCAGCTGGGACAGGTGAACACTGAGGCTTTCTTT. Its translation: CATQLGQVNTEAFF.